These 7 T cell receptor beta chains came from one sample sequenced in a study of lung T cells in sarcoidosis with Löfgren's syndrome. TCRdb reprocessed the reads via MiXCR and lists one record per CDR3 protein. This sample has roughly 63,000 distinct CDR3 sequences, with less than 25% found just once. The sequencing sample was made of CD4+ T cells from PBMCs. Source of these receptors: a human donor with sarcoidosis (Löfgren's syndrome or another form), or a control subject (not recorded which).

This clonotype was seen many times. The chain is built from TRBV19 and TRBJ2-1, with D tentatively TRBD1 (5 bases). Germline V gives CDR1 LNHDA, CDR2 SQIVND (reference sequence). V was trimmed by 7 bases and J by 5 bases, leaving 15 bases between them. The CDR3 sequence is 14 residues long. Written as DNA, the CDR3 is TGTGCCAGTACCCCCCAGGGCGGAGACAATGAGCAGTTCTTC. Its protein product is CASTPQGGDNEQFF.

This clonotype has ten or more counts. The V call is TRBV4-1, the J call TRBJ1-5; TRBD1 matches at 8 bases. Germline-derived CDR1 and CDR2 are MGHRA and YSYEKL. The V segment lost 3 bases and the J segment 4 bases; nucleotides outside the gene matches: 2. The length of the CDR3 is 14 residues. The CDR3 spells CASSHDRGNQPQHF. For the CDR3, the DNA is TGCGCCAGCAGCCACGACAGGGGAAATCAGCCCCAGCATTTT.

This clonotype was counted many times. V usage is TRBV28 and J usage is TRBJ1-2; 7 bases fit TRBD1. The V gene end was trimmed by 8 bases and the J gene end by 2 bases; junction bases not matched to a gene: 2. The CDR3 spans 12 residues. Germline loops: CDR1 MDHEN, CDR2 SYDVKM. The CDR3 here is CASSGQNYGYTF. Here the CDR3 DNA reads TGTGCCAGCTCGGGACAGAACTATGGCTACACCTTC.

At least ten counts were recorded for this clonotype. A much larger clone lies one base from this, so it may be a read error. This rearrangement joins TRBV6-1 to TRBJ2-5; D gene uncertain. This CDR3 contains 15 residues. Per the germline V gene, CDR1 is MNHNS and CDR2 is SASEGT. This CDR3 reads CASSDPQWYQGTQYF. CDR3 DNA: TGTGCCAGCAGTGATCCACAATGGTACCAAGGGACCCAGTACTTC.

This rearrangement joins TRBV18 to TRBJ1-1, with TRBD1 matching over 8 bases. Germline V gene lookup returns CDR1 KGHSH and CDR2 LQKENI. V dropped 6 bases and J dropped 4; count of bases not matched to a gene: 10. The CDR3 sequence is 15 residues long. CDR3 loop: CASSSTGVSSTEAFF. The CDR3 DNA reads as TGTGCCAGCTCGTCGACAGGGGTTTCGAGCACTGAAGCTTTCTTT.

This clonotype was seen repeatedly, ten times or more. This chain joins TRBV20-1 and TRBJ2-1; either TRBD1 or TRBD2 may fit D (5 bases each). This CDR3 spans 12 amino acids. Trimming took off 4 bases at V and 8 bases at J, with 12 bases between the two ends. Germline CDR1 is DFQATT and CDR2 is SNEGSKA (reference sequence). CDR3 DNA: TGCAGTGCTACCCTCCGAGGGGATGAGCAGTTCTTC. Its protein is CSATLRGDEQFF.

With respect to this clonotype: A read error may explain this, as a much larger clone is one base away. The chain employs TRBV20-1 and TRBJ2-1, with D possibly matching TRBD2 (6 bases). Trimming removed 2 bases at V and 8 bases at J, with 13 bases between. Germline CDR1 reads DFQATT; CDR2 reads SNEGSKA (reference sequence). The CDR3 totals 13 residues. This CDR3 reads CSARSTSPHEQFF. CDR3 bases: TGCAGTGCTAGATCCACTAGCCCCCATGAGCAGTTCTTC.